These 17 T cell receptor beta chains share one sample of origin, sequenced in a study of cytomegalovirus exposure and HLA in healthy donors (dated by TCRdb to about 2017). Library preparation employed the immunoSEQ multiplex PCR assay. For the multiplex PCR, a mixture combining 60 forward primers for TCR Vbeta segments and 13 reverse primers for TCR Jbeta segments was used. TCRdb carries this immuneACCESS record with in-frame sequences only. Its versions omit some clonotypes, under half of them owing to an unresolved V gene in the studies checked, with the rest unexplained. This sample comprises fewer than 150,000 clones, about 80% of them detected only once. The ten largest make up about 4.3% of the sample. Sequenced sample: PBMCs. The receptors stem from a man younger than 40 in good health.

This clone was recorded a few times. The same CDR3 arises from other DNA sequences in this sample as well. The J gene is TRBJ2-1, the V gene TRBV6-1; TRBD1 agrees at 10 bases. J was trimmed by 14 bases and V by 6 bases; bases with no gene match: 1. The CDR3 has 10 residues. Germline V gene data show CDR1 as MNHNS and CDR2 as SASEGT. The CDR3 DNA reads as TGTGCCAGCAGGGGGACAGGGGAGTTCTTC. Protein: CASRGTGEFF.

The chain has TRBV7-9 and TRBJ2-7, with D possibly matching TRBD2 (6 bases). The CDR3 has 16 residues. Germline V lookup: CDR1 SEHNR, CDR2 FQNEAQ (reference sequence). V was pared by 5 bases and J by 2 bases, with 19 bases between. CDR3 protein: CASSPLEGEAPYEQYF. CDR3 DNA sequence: TGTGCCAGCAGCCCCCTGGAGGGTGAGGCCCCCTACGAGCAGTACTTC.

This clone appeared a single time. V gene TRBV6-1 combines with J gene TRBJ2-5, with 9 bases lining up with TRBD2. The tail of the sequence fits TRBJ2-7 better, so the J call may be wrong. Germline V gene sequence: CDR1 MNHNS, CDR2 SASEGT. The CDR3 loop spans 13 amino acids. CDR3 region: CASSEGLADEQYF. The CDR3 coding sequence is TGTGCCAGCAGTGAAGGACTAGCGGACGAGCAGTACTTC.

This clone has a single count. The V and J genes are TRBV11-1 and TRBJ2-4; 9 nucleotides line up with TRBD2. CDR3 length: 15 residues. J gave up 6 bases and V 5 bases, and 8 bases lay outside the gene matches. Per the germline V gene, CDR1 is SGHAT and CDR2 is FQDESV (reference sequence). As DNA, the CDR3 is TGTGCCAGCAGCGCCCGGCGGGAGGGAGTAAACATTCAGTACTTC. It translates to CASSARREGVNIQYF.

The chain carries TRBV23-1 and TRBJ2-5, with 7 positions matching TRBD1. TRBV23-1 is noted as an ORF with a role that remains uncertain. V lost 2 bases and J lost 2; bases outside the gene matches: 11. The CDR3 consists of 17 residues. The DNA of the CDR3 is TGCGCCAGCAGTCAAAATTTTATGGGACAGCGACAAGAGACCCAGTACTTC. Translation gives CASSQNFMGQRQETQYF.

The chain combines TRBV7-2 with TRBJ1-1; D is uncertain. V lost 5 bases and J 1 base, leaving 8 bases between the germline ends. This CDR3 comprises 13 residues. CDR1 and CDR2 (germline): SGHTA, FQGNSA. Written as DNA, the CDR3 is TGTGCCAGCAGCCCCCAGGAGAACACTGAAGCTTTCTTT. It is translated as CASSPQENTEAFF.

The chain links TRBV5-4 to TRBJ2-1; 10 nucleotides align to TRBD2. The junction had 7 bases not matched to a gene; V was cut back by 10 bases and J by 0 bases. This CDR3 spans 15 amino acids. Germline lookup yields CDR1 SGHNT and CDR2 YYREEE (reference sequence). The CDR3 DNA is TGTGCCGGATGGACTAGCGGAAACTCCTACAATGAGCAGTTCTTC. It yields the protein CAGWTSGNSYNEQFF.

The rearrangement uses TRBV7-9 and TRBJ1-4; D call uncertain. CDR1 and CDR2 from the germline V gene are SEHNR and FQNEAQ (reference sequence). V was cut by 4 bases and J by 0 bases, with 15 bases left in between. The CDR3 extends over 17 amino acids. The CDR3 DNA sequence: TGTGCCAGCAGCTCCTTGGTCGGGGTTGCAACTAATGAAAAACTGTTTTTT. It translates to CASSSLVGVATNEKLFF.

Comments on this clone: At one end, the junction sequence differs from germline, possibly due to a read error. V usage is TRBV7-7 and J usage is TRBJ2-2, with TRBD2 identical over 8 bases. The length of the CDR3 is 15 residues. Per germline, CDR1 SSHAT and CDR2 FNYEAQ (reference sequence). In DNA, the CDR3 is TGTGCTAGCAGCCCCCGGACGGGGGGGACCGGGGAGCTGTTTTTT. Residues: CASSPRTGGTGELFF.

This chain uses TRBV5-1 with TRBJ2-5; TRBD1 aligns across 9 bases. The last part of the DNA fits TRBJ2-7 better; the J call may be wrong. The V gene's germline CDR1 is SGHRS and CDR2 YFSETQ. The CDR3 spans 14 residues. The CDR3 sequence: CASSLGDRVYEQYF. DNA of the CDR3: TGCGCCAGCAGCTTGGGGGACAGGGTTTACGAGCAGTACTTC.

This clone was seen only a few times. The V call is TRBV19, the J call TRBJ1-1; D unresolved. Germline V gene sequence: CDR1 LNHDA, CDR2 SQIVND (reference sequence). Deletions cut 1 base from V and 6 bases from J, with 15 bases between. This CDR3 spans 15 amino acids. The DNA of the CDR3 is TGTGCCAGTAGTATAGGACAACCTGGGTACGCTGAAGCTTTCTTT. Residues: CASSIGQPGYAEAFF. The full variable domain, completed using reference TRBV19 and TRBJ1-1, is DGGITQSPKYLFRKEGQNVTLSCEQNLNHDAMYWYRQDPGQGLRLIYYSQIVNDFQKGDIAEGYSVSREKKESFPLTVTSAQKNPTAFYLCASSIGQPGYAEAFFGQGTRLTVV.

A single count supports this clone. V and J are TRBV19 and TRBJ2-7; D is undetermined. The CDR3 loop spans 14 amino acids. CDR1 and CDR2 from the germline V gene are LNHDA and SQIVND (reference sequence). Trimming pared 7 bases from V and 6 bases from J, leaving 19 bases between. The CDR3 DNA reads TGTGCCAGTACCCCGCCCGGCGGCGAGTGCGAGCAGTACTTC. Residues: CASTPPGGECEQYF.

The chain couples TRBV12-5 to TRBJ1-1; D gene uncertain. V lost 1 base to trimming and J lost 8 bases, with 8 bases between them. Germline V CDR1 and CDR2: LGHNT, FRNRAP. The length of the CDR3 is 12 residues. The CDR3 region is CASGLAYGEAFF. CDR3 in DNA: TGTGCTAGTGGTTTGGCGTACGGGGAAGCTTTCTTT.

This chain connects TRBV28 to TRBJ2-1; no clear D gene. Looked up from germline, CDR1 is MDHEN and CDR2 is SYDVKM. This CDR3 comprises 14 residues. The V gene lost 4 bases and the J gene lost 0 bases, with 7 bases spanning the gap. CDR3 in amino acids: CASSSPHSYNEQFF. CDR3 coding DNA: TGTGCCAGCAGTTCCCCCCACTCCTACAATGAGCAGTTCTTC.

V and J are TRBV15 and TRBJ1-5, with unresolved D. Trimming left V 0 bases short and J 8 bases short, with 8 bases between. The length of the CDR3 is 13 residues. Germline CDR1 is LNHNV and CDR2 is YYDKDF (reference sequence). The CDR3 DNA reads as TGTGCCACCAGCAGAGATCCGGAGGAGCCCCAGCATTTT. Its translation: CATSRDPEEPQHF.

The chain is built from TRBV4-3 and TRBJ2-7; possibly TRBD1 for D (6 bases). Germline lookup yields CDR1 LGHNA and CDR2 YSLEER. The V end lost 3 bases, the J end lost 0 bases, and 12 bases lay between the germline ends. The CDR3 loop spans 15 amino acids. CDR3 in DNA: TGCGCCAGCAGCCAGAGGCGACAGGACTCCTACGAGCAGTACTTC. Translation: CASSQRRQDSYEQYF.

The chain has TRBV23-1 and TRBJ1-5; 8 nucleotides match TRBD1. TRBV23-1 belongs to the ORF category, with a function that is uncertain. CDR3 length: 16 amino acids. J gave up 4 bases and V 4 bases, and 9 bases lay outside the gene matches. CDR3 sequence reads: CASSPPGQVQNQPQHF. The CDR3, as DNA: TGCGCCAGCAGTCCCCCGGGACAGGTACAGAATCAGCCCCAGCATTTT.